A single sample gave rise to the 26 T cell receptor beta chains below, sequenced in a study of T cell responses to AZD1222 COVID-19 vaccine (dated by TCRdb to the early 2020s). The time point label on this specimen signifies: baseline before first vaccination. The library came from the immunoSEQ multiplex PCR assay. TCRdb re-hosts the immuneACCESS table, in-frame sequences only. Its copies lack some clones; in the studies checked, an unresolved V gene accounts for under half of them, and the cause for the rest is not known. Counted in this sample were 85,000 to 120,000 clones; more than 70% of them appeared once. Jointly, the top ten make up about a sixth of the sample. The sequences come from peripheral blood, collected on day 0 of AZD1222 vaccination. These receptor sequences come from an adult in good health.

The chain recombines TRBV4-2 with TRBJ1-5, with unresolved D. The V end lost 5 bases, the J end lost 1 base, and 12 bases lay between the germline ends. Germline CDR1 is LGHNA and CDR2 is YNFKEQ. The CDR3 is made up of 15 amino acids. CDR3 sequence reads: CASSEVVLSNQPQHF. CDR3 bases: TGTGCCAGCAGCGAAGTGGTCTTGAGCAATCAGCCCCAGCATTTT.

The CDR3 DNA reads as TGTGCCAGCAGCTTAGCGAGCGGGAGATATGAGCAGTTCTTC. Its translation is CASSLASGRYEQFF. The rearrangement uses TRBV7-8 and TRBJ2-1; 8 nucleotides align to TRBD2. CDR1 is SGHVS, CDR2 FQNEAQ, per germline. With 0 bases clipped from V and 8 bases from J, the junction kept 3 bases outside the gene matches. This CDR3 region has 14 residues.

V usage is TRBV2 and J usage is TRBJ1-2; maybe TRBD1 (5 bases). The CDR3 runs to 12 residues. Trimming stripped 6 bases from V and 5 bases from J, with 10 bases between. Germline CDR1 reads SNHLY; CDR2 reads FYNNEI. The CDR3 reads CASRVGAYGYTF. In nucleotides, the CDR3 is TGTGCCAGCAGGGTCGGGGCTTATGGCTACACCTTC.

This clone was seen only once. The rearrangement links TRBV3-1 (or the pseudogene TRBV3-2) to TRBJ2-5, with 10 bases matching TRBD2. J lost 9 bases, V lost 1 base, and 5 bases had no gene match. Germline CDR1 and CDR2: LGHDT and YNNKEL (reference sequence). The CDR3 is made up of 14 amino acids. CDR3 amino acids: CASSQGLAGEAQYF. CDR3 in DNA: TGTGCCAGCAGCCAAGGGCTAGCGGGAGAAGCCCAGTACTTC.

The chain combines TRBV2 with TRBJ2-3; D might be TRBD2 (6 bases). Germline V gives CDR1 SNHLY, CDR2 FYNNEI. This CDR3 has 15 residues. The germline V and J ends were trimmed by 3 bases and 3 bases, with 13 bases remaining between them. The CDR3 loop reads CASSEGGRGTDTQYF. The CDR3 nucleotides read TGTGCCAGCAGTGAGGGGGGTCGTGGGACAGATACGCAGTATTTT.

CDR3 protein: CASSLGVSGLEKLFF. The CDR3 nucleotides are TGTGCCAGCAGCTTAGGTGTTTCGGGTTTAGAAAAACTGTTTTTT. This rearrangement joins TRBV7-8 to TRBJ1-4; D is uncertain. Germline V gene sequence: CDR1 SGHVS, CDR2 FQNEAQ. The CDR3 runs to 15 residues. The ends were cut back, 1 base at V and 8 bases at J, with 14 bases in the middle.

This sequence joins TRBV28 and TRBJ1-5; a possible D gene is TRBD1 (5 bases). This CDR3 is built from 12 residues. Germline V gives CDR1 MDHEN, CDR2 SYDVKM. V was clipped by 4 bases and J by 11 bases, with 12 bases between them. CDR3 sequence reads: CASSSPGLAQHF. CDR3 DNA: TGTGCCAGCAGTTCGCCGGGGCTAGCCCAGCATTTT.

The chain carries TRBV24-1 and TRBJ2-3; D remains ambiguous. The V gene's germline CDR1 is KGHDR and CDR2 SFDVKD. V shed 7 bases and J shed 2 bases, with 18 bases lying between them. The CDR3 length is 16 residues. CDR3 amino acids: CATSESGGRVTDTQYF. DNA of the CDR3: TGTGCCACCAGCGAATCGGGTGGAAGGGTCACAGATACGCAGTATTTT.

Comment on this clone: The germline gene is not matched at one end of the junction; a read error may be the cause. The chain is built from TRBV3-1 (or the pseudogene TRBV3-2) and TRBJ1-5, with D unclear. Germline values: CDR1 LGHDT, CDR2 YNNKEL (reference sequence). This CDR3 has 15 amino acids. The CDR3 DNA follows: TGTGCCAGCAGCCAAGATGTGGGGAACAATCAGCCGCAGCATTTT. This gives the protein CASSQDVGNNQPQHF.

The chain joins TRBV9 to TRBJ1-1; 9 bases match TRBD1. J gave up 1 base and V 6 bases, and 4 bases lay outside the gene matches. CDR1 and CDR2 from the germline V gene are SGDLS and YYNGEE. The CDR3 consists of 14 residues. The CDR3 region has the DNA TGTGCCAGCACCCGGACAGGGGAGAACACTGAAGCTTTCTTT. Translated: CASTRTGENTEAFF.

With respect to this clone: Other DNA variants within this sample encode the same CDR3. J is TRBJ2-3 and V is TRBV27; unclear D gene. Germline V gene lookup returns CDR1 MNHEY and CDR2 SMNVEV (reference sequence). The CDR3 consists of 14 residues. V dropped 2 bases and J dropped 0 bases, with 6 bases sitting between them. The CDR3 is CASSLVRSTDTQYF. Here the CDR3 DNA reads TGTGCCAGCAGTTTAGTACGGAGCACAGATACGCAGTATTTT.

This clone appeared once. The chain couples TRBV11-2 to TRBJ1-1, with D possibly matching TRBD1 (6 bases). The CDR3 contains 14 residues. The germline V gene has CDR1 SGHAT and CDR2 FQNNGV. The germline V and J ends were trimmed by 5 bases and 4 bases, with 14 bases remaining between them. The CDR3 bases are TGTGCCAGCAGCATCAACAGGGCGGCCACTGAAGCTTTCTTT. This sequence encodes CASSINRAATEAFF. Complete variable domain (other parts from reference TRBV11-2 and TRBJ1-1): EAGVAQSPRYKIIEKRQSVAFWCNPISGHATLYWYQQILGQGPKLLIQFQNNGVVDDSQLPKDRFSAERLKGVDSTLKIQPAKLEDSAVYLCASSINRAATEAFFGQGTRLTVV.

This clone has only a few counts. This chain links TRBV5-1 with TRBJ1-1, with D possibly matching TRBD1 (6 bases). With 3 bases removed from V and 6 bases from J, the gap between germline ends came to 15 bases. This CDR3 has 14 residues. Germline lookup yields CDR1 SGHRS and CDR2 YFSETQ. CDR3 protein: CASSSQGGVSEAFF. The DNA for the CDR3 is TGCGCCAGCAGCTCACAGGGAGGGGTCTCTGAAGCTTTCTTT.

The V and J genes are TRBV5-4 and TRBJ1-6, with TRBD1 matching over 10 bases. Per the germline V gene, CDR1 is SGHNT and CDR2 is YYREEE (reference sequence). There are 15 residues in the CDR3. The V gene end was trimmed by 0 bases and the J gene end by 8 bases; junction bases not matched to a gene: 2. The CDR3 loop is CASSLAGTGDSPLHF. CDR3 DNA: TGTGCCAGCAGCTTGGCCGGGACAGGGGATTCACCCCTCCACTTT.

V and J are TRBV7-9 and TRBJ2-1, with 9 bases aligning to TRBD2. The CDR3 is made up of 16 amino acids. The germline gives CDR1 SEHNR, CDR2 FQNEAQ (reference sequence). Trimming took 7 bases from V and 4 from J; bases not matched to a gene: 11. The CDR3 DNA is TGTGCCAGCATCATCACTCCCAGCGGGGGGTACAATGAGCAGTTCTTC. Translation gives CASIITPSGGYNEQFF.

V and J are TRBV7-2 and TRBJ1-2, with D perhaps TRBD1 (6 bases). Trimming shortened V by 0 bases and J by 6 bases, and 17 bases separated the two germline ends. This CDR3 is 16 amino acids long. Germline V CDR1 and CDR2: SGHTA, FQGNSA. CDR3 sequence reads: CASSLATIRGPDGYTF. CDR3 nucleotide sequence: TGTGCCAGCAGCTTAGCCACGATCCGGGGGCCTGATGGCTACACCTTC. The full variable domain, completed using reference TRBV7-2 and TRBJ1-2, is GAGVSQSPSNKVTEKGKDVELRCDPISGHTALYWYRQSLGQGLEFLIYFQGNSAPDKSGLPSDRFSAERTGGSVSTLTIQRTQQEDSAVYLCASSLATIRGPDGYTFGSGTRLTVV.

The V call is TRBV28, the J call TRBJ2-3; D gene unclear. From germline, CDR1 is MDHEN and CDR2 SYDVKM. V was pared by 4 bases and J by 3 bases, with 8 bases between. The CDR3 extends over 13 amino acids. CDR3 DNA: TGTGCCAGCAGTTCCCATCAAACAGATACGCAGTATTTT. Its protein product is CASSSHQTDTQYF.

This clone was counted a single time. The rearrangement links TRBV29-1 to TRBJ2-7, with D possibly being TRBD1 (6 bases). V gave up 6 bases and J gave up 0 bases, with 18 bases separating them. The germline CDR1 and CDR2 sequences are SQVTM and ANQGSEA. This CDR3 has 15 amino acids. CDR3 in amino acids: CSVGLGTRDSYEQYF. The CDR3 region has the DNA TGCAGCGTCGGGCTAGGGACAAGGGACTCCTACGAGCAGTACTTC.

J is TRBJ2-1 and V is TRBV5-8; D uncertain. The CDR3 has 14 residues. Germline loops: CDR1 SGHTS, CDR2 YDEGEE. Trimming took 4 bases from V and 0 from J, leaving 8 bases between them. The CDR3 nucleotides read TGTGCCAGCAGCCGTAGCAGCTCCTACAATGAGCAGTTCTTC. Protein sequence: CASSRSSSYNEQFF.

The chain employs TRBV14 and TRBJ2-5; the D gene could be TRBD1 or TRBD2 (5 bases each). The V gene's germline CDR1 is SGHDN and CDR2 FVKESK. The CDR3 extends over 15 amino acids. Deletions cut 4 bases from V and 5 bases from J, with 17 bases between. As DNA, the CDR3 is TGTGCCAGCAGCCGATCAAGAGGGGCCGGGGAGACCCAGTACTTC. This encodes CASSRSRGAGETQYF.

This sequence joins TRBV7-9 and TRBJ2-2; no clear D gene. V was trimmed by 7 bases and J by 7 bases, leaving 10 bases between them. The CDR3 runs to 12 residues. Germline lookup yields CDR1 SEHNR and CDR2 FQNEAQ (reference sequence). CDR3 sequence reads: CASNLGNGELFF. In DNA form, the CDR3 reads TGTGCCAGCAATCTGGGGAACGGGGAGCTGTTTTTT. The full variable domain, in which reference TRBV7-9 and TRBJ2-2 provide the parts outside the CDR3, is DTGVSQNPRHKITKRGQNVTFRCDPISEHNRLYWYRQTLGQGPEFLTYFQNEAQLEKSRLLSDRFSAERPKGSFSTLEIQRTEQGDSAMYLCASNLGNGELFFGEGSRLTVL.

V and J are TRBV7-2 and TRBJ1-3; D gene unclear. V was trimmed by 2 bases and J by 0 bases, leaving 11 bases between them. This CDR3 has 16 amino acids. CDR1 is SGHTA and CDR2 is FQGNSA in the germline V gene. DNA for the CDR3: TGTGCCAGCAGCTTACGGTCTGGAAGCTCTGGAAACACCATATATTTT. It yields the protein CASSLRSGSSGNTIYF. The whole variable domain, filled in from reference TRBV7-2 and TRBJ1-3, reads GAGVSQSPSNKVTEKGKDVELRCDPISGHTALYWYRQSLGQGLEFLIYFQGNSAPDKSGLPSDRFSAERTGGSVSTLTIQRTQQEDSAVYLCASSLRSGSSGNTIYFGEGSWLTVV.

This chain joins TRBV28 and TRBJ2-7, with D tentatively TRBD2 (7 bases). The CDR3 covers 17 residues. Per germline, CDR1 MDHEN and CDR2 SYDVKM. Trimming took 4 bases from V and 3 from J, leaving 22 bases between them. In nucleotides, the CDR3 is TGTGCCAGCAGTTCCTCCCCCCCCGGGGGGCACATCTACGAGCAGTACTTC. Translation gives CASSSSPPGGHIYEQYF.

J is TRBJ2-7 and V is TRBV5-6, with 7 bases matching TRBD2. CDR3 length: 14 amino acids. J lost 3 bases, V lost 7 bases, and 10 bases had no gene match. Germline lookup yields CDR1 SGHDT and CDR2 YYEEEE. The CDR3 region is CASVPAGVLYEQYF. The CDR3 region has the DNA TGTGCCAGCGTCCCGGCGGGAGTTCTCTACGAGCAGTACTTC. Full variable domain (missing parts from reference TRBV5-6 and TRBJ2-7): DAGVTQSPTHLIKTRGQQVTLRCSPKSGHDTVSWYQQALGQGPQFIFQYYEEEERQRGNFPDRFSGHQFPNYSSELNVNALLLGDSALYLCASVPAGVLYEQYFGPGTRLTVT.

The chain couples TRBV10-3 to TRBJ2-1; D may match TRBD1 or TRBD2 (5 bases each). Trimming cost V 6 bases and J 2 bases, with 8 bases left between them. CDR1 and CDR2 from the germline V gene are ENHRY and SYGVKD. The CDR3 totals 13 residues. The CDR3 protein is CAISGDPYNEQFF. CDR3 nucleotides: TGTGCCATCAGCGGGGACCCCTACAATGAGCAGTTCTTC.

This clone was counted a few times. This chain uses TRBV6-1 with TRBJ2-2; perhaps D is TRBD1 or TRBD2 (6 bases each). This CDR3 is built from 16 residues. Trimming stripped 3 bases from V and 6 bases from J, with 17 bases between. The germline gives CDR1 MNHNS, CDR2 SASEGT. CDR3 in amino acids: CASSDLGGQRAGELFF. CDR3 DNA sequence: TGTGCCAGCAGTGACCTGGGGGGACAAAGGGCCGGGGAGCTGTTTTTT.